This entry lists 26 T cell receptor beta chains sequenced from one sample in a study of CD8 T cells in Susac syndrome. RNA amounts of about 0.5 to 1 ug underwent reverse transcription with random hexamers. TCRdb re-derived calls from the immunoSEQ multiplex PCR reads in MiXCR, one entry per CDR3 protein. The sample has almost 450,000 distinct CDR3 sequences, around 85% seen once. Sequencing was done on a sample of CD8+ T cells from PBMCs. These receptors all stem from a human donor with multiple sclerosis.

This sequence joins TRBV30 and TRBJ2-2; D perhaps matches TRBD2 (5 bases). Germline V lookup: CDR1 GTSNPN, CDR2 SVGIG (reference sequence). The CDR3 sequence is 15 residues long. V lost 0 bases, J lost 0 bases, and 8 bases lay in between. CDR3 nucleotides: TGTGCCTGGAGTGTACTAGGTGCGAACACCGGGGAGCTGTTTTTT. It specifies CAWSVLGANTGELFF.

The chain recombines TRBV19 with TRBJ2-7, with 10 bases aligning to TRBD2. Germline CDR1 reads LNHDA; CDR2 reads SQIVND (reference sequence). The CDR3 loop spans 13 amino acids. The junction had 4 bases not matched to a gene; V was cut back by 9 bases and J by 2 bases. The DNA for the CDR3 is TGTGCCAGCCGGACTAGCGGAACCTACGAGCAGTACTTC. This codes for CASRTSGTYEQYF. Based on the CDR3 plus reference TRBV19 and TRBJ2-7, the full variable domain is DGGITQSPKYLFRKEGQNVTLSCEQNLNHDAMYWYRQDPGQGLRLIYYSQIVNDFQKGDIAEGYSVSREKKESFPLTVTSAQKNPTAFYLCASRTSGTYEQYFGPGTRLTVT.

The CDR3 loop is CASSIASSGEQYF. The CDR3 DNA is TGTGCCAGTAGTATAGCATCTAGCGGCGAGCAGTACTTC. The chain joins TRBV19 to TRBJ2-7; 7 nucleotides match TRBD2. This CDR3 has 13 amino acids. The germline V gene encodes CDR1 LNHDA and CDR2 SQIVND (reference sequence). V lost 1 base to trimming and J lost 6 bases; unmatched junction nucleotides: 3.

This clonotype was seen a handful of times. This chain joins TRBV11-3 and TRBJ2-1, with D unresolved. Germline V gives CDR1 SGHNT, CDR2 YENEEA. This CDR3 has 16 residues. The ends were cut back, 1 base at V and 0 bases at J, with 10 bases in the middle. The chain's CDR3 is CASSLGRISSYNEQFF. The CDR3 DNA follows: TGTGCCAGCAGCTTAGGACGAATTAGCTCCTACAATGAGCAGTTCTTC.

The genes are TRBV7-9 and TRBJ1-5; 8 nucleotides agree with TRBD1. The CDR3 spans 15 residues. Germline V gene lookup returns CDR1 SEHNR and CDR2 FQNEAQ (reference sequence). Germline trimming cut 5 bases from V and 4 bases from J; bases unmatched to any gene: 7. The CDR3 nucleotides are TGTGCCAGCAGCCCGCAGGGGGCGAAGAATCAGCCCCAGCATTTT. Protein product: CASSPQGAKNQPQHF.

CDR3 loop: CASSQDRSGRGNTEAFF. Written as DNA, the CDR3 is TGCGCCAGCAGCCAAGACAGGTCTGGCAGGGGGAACACTGAAGCTTTCTTT. This chain joins TRBV4-1 and TRBJ1-1; D possibly corresponds to TRBD1 (6 bases). Deletions cut 0 bases from V and 1 base from J, with 15 bases between. The CDR3 contains 17 residues. Germline CDR1 and CDR2: MGHRA and YSYEKL.

This clonotype has only a few counts. The chain links TRBV2 to TRBJ2-3; D perhaps matches TRBD1 (5 bases). Germline V gene data show CDR1 as SNHLY and CDR2 as FYNNEI. The CDR3 contains 12 residues. V lost 8 bases to trimming and J lost 0 bases, with 6 bases between them. The CDR3 sequence: CASQGSTDTQYF. The CDR3 DNA follows: TGTGCCAGCCAGGGTAGCACAGATACGCAGTATTTT.

The rearrangement links TRBV5-6 to TRBJ1-5, with D possibly matching TRBD1 (6 bases). The germline CDR1 and CDR2 sequences are SGHDT and YYEEEE. The CDR3 runs 14 residues. V dropped 1 base and J dropped 7 bases, with 12 bases sitting between them. The CDR3 region is CASSLSGGGQPQHF. In DNA, the CDR3 is TGTGCCAGCAGCTTGTCCGGGGGCGGACAGCCCCAGCATTTT.

The V and J genes are TRBV30 and TRBJ2-7; 7 bases agree with TRBD1. Germline-derived CDR1 and CDR2 are GTSNPN and SVGIG (reference sequence). This CDR3 is 12 amino acids long. V gave up 7 bases and J gave up 4 bases; unmatched junction bases: 7. CDR3: CAFDRAVYEQYF. The CDR3, as DNA: TGTGCCTTTGACAGGGCGGTGTACGAGCAGTACTTC.

This chain uses TRBV7-9 with TRBJ1-1, with D uncertain. Trimming took 3 bases from V and 1 from J, leaving 9 bases between them. This CDR3 is 14 amino acids long. CDR1 and CDR2 (germline): SEHNR, FQNEAQ (reference sequence). The CDR3 spells CASSFSYGNTEAFF. The CDR3 coding sequence is TGTGCCAGCAGCTTTAGTTATGGGAACACTGAAGCTTTCTTT.

The gene calls are TRBV5-1 and TRBJ2-1; tentative D call: TRBD2 (5 bases). The CDR3 spans 14 residues. In germline, CDR1 is SGHRS, CDR2 YFSETQ. The V and J ends lost 6 bases and 5 bases respectively, with 15 bases between them. DNA of the CDR3: TGCGCCAGCAAAACAAGGCCCGGGAACAATGAGCAGTTCTTC. Translating it yields CASKTRPGNNEQFF. The full variable domain, in which reference TRBV5-1 and TRBJ2-1 provide the parts outside the CDR3, is KAGVTQTPRYLIKTRGQQVTLSCSPISGHRSVSWYQQTPGQGLQFLFEYFSETQRNKGNFPGRFSGRQFSNSRSEMNVSTLELGDSALYLCASKTRPGNNEQFFGPGTRLTVL.

The CDR3 DNA sequence: TGTGCCAGCAGTTTCTTGAGGGGCGCGAGGGACGAGCAGTACTTC. Its translation is CASSFLRGARDEQYF. This chain links TRBV11-1 with TRBJ2-7; D might be TRBD1 or TRBD2, each matching 5 bases. The V end was cut by 6 bases, the J end by 5 bases, with 20 bases between. The germline V gene has CDR1 SGHAT and CDR2 FQDESV (reference sequence). This CDR3 comprises 15 residues.

V gene TRBV27 combines with J gene TRBJ2-3; a possible D gene is TRBD2 (6 bases). The CDR3 sequence is 14 residues long. Looked up from germline, CDR1 is MNHEY and CDR2 is SMNVEV (reference sequence). Trimming stripped 5 bases from V and 4 bases from J, with 13 bases between. CDR3 nucleotides: TGTGCCAGCAGTCAAATCGGGGGACCAGATACGCAGTATTTT. Protein product: CASSQIGGPDTQYF.

This clonotype came up a few times. The rearrangement joins TRBV4-1 to TRBJ2-1; no firm D call. This CDR3 spans 15 amino acids. Looked up from germline, CDR1 is MGHRA and CDR2 is YSYEKL. Deletions cut 4 bases from V and 0 bases from J, with 10 bases between. The CDR3 loop reads CASSLDQSSYNEQFF. The CDR3 DNA is TGCGCCAGCAGCCTGGACCAGAGCTCCTACAATGAGCAGTTCTTC.

The chain carries TRBV28 and TRBJ2-3; 7 positions match TRBD2. The CDR3 covers 18 residues. V was pared by 1 base and J by 2 bases, with 12 bases of the junction left unmatched. The V gene's germline CDR1 is MDHEN and CDR2 SYDVKM. The CDR3 region is CASSLSGEGYDFTDTQYF. CDR3 bases: TGTGCCAGCAGTTTATCGGGGGAGGGGTACGATTTCACAGATACGCAGTATTTT.

This clonotype was recorded once. The CDR3 nucleotides are TGTGCCAGCAGTGAAGTAGAGCAGGGGACAGGAAAATATGGCTACACCTTC. Protein product: CASSEVEQGTGKYGYTF. The chain carries TRBV2 and TRBJ1-2; the match to TRBD1 covers 8 bases. V shed 1 base and J 5 bases; nucleotides not matched to a gene: 12. From germline, CDR1 is SNHLY and CDR2 FYNNEI. This CDR3 comprises 17 residues.

This clonotype was seen a handful of times. The V call is TRBV5-1, the J call TRBJ2-1; 12 positions match TRBD2. This CDR3 has 16 amino acids. V gave up 3 bases and J gave up 0 bases; unmatched junction bases: 1. The germline V gene has CDR1 SGHRS and CDR2 YFSETQ. The CDR3 coding sequence is TGCGCCAGCAGCTGGACTAGCGGGGTCTCCTACAATGAGCAGTTCTTC. It is translated as CASSWTSGVSYNEQFF.

The chain carries TRBV6-5 and TRBJ2-3, with 7 bases aligning to TRBD1. Per the germline V gene, CDR1 is MNHEY and CDR2 is SVGAGI. V shed 5 bases and J 1 base; nucleotides not matched to a gene: 3. The CDR3 is 14 amino acids. The CDR3 reads CASSPDRGTDTQYF. The DNA of the CDR3 is TGTGCCAGCAGTCCTGACAGGGGCACAGATACGCAGTATTTT.

The chain combines TRBV27 with TRBJ2-2; D tentatively fits TRBD1 or TRBD2 (5 bases each). In germline, CDR1 is MNHEY, CDR2 SMNVEV (reference sequence). V lost 3 bases and J 4 bases, leaving 9 bases between the germline ends. The CDR3 has 14 residues. DNA for the CDR3: TGTGCCAGCAGTTTCGGGGCTGCCACCGGGGAGCTGTTTTTT. Its translation is CASSFGAATGELFF.

The count of this clonotype is one. CDR3 in DNA: TGTGCCAGCAGCTTAGGACGGGAGACCTATGGCTACACCTTC. Protein: CASSLGRETYGYTF. This chain uses TRBV7-8 with TRBJ1-2; no firm D call. V shed 1 base and J shed 4 bases, with 10 bases lying between them. The CDR3 contains 14 residues. Germline values: CDR1 SGHVS, CDR2 FQNEAQ.

This chain uses TRBV5-1 with TRBJ1-3, with 7 positions matching TRBD1. The CDR3 is 15 residues long. Unmatched junction bases numbered 4, after V lost 4 bases and J lost 0 bases. Germline values: CDR1 SGHRS, CDR2 YFSETQ. The CDR3 DNA reads as TGCGCCAGCAGCGCTGGGACAGACTCTGGAAACACCATATATTTT. Translation gives CASSAGTDSGNTIYF.

The V and J genes are TRBV5-1 and TRBJ1-4, with D uncertain. Germline CDR1 and CDR2: SGHRS and YFSETQ. Trimming took off 4 bases at V and 0 bases at J, with 10 bases between the two ends. The length of the CDR3 is 15 residues. CDR3 loop: CASSPDRATNEKLFF. CDR3 bases: TGCGCCAGCAGCCCAGACCGTGCAACTAATGAAAAACTGTTTTTT.

The rearrangement joins TRBV7-2 to TRBJ2-2, with TRBD2 identical over 12 bases. The J segment lost 6 bases and the V segment lost 5 bases, leaving 7 bases of the junction unmatched. The CDR3 covers 16 residues. Germline CDR1 SGHTA, CDR2 FQGNSA. CDR3: CASSPILAGGPGELFF. DNA of the CDR3: TGTGCCAGCAGCCCAATACTAGCGGGGGGCCCCGGGGAGCTGTTTTTT.

This clonotype was detected a few times. V gene TRBV6-1 combines with J gene TRBJ1-1, with a tentative D call TRBD1 (5 bases). Trimming cost V 6 bases and J 0 bases, with 8 bases left between them. Germline CDR1 reads MNHNS; CDR2 reads SASEGT. The CDR3 totals 13 residues. CDR3 loop: CASRDTLNTEAFF. The DNA of the CDR3 is TGTGCCAGCAGGGACACCTTGAACACTGAAGCTTTCTTT.

This clonotype was recorded only once. The genes are TRBV29-1 and TRBJ2-7, with a weak D call TRBD2 (6 bases). This CDR3 region has 16 residues. Germline CDR1 and CDR2: SQVTM and ANQGSEA. Trimming pared 6 bases from V and 3 bases from J, leaving 24 bases between. The DNA for the CDR3 is TGCAGCGTCGTCGGGACGCGGGGACTGCCTTTCTACGAGCAGTACTTC. This gives the protein CSVVGTRGLPFYEQYF.

The chain employs TRBV27 and TRBJ2-7; the match to TRBD1 covers 9 bases. Trimming removed 5 bases from V and 5 bases from J; junction bases left unmatched: 7. The CDR3 covers 14 residues. The V gene's germline CDR1 is MNHEY and CDR2 SMNVEV (reference sequence). The CDR3 region has the DNA TGTGCCAGCAGTCCCTCGACAGGGGGACACGAGCAGTACTTC. Its protein is CASSPSTGGHEQYF.